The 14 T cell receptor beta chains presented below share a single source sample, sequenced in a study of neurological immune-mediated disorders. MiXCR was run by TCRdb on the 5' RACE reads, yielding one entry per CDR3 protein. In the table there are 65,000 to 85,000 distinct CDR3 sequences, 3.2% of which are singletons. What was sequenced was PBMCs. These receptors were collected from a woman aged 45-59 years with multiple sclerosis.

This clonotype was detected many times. CDR3 bases: TGTGCCAGCAGTGAAGTTAGCAATCAGCCCCAGCATTTT. As protein: CASSEVSNQPQHF. The genes are TRBV6-1 and TRBJ1-5, with D hard to call. Germline V gene sequence: CDR1 MNHNS, CDR2 SASEGT. The V gene lost 1 base and the J gene lost 0 bases, with 1 base spanning the gap. This CDR3 spans 13 amino acids.

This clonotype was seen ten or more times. CDR3 DNA sequence: TGTGCCAGCAGTATCGGGGAGACGGGCATTCAGTACTTC. Its translation: CASSIGETGIQYF. This chain uses TRBV7-2 with TRBJ2-4, with a tentative D call TRBD2 (5 bases). Germline loops: CDR1 SGHTA, CDR2 FQGNSA. This CDR3 region has 13 residues. Trimming removed 6 bases from V and 9 bases from J, with 15 bases in between.

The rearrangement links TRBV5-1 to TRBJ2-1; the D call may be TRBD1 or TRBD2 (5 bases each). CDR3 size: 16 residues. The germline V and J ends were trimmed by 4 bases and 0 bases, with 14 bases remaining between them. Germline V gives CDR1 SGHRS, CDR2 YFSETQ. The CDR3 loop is CASSRDGLSSYNEQFF. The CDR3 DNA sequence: TGCGCCAGCAGCAGGGACGGATTGAGCTCCTACAATGAGCAGTTCTTC.

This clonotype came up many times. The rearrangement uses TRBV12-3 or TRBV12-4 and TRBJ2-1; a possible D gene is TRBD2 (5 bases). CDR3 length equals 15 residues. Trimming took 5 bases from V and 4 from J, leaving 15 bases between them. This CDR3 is CASSKERVGYNEQFF. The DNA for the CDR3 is TGTGCCAGCAGTAAAGAGAGGGTGGGTTACAATGAGCAGTTCTTC.

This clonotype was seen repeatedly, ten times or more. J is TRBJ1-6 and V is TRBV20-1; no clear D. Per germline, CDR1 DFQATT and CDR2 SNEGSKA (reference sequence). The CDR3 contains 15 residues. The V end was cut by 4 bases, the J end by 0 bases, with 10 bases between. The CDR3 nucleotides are TGCAGTGCTAAGAGGTGGAGCTCCTATAATTCACCCCTCCACTTT. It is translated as CSAKRWSSYNSPLHF.

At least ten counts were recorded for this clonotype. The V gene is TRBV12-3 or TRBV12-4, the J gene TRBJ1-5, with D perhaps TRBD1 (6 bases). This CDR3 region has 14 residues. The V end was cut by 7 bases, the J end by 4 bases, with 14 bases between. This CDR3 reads CASILGGGNQPQHF. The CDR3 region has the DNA TGTGCCAGCATCTTAGGGGGGGGGAATCAGCCCCAGCATTTT.

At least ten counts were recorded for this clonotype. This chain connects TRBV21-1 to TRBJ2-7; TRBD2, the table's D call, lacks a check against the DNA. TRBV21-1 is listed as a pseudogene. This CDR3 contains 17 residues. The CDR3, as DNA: TGTGCCAGCAGCGCCCCTCCGCTTGGGGTTGGGATCTACGAGCAGTACGTC. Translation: CASSAPPLGVGIYEQYV.

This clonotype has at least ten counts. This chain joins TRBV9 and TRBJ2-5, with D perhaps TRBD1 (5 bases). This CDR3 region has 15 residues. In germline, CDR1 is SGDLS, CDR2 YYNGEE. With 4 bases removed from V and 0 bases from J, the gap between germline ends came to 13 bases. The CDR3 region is CASSPRSGYQETQYF. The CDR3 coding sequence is TGTGCCAGCAGCCCCCGTTCAGGGTACCAAGAGACCCAGTACTTC.

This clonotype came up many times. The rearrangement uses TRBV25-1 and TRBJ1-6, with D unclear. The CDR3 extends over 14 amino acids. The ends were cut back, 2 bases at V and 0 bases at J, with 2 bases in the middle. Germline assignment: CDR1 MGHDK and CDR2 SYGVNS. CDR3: CASSEVSYNSPLHF. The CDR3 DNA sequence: TGTGCCAGCAGTGAAGTCTCCTATAATTCACCCCTCCACTTT.

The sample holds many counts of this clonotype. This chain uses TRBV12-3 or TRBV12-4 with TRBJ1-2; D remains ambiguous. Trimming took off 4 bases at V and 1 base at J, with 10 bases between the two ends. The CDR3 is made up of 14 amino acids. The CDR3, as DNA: TGTGCCAGCAGTTCCTGGGCAAGTAACTATGGCTACACCTTC. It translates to CASSSWASNYGYTF.

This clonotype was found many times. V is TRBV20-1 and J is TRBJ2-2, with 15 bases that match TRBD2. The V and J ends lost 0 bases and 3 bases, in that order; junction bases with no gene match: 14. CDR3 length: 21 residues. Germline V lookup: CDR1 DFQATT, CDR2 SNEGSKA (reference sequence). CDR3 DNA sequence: TGCAGTGCTAGAGATTGGGGAGGACTAGCGGGAGGGCCGGTTTACACCGGGGAGCTGTTTTTT. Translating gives CSARDWGGLAGGPVYTGELFF.

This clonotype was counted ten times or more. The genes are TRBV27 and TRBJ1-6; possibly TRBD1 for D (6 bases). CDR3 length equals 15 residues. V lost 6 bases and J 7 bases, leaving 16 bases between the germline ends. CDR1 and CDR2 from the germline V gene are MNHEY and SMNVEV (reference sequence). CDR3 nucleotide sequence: TGTGCCAGCAGGGCGTTAGGGGGTAAGAATTCACCCCTCCACTTT. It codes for CASRALGGKNSPLHF.

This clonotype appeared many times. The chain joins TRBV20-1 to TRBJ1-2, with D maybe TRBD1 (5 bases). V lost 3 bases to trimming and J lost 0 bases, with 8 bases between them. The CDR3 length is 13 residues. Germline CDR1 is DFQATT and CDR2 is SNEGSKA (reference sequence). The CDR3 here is CSARTVPNYGYTF. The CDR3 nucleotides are TGCAGTGCTAGGACAGTGCCTAACTATGGCTACACCTTC.

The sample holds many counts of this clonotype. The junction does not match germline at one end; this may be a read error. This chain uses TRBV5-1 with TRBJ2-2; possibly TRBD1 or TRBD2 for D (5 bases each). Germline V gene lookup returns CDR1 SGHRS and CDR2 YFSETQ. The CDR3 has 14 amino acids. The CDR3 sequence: CASSSGPSTRELFF. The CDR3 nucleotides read TGCGCCAGCAGCTCGGGACCGAGCACCCGGGAGCTGTTTTTT. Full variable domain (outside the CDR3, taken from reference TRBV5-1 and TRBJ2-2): KAGVTQTPRYLIKTRGQQVTLSCSPISGHRSVSWYQQTPGQGLQFLFEYFSETQRNKGNFPGRFSGRQFSNSRSEMNVSTLELGDSALYLCASSSGPSTRELFFGEGSRLTVL.